The sequence of this T cell receptor (beta chain) was determined in a study of shared clonotypes between healthy human individuals. Study overall: CD4 naive cells filled three plates per donor, CD4 memory three, CD8 naive two and CD8 memory one. Overall study results and limits: The represented genetic and exposure-history diversity was limited by the small number of donors.

CD45RO negativity and positive selection for CCR7 defined naive CD8 cells, a population that excluded terminally differentiated effector memory CD45RA+ cells. Germline CDR1 and CDR2: SEHNR and FQNEAQ (reference sequence). The CDR3 loop spans 18 amino acids. The V end was cut by 1 base, the J end by 0 bases, with 18 bases between. Details on this clone: No antigen is known for it.

Measured with immunoSEQ multiplex PCR; TCRdb has only the in-frame clones, and not every one. The repertoire consists of some 2 million clones, with about 95% occurring once and the leading ten covering more than 0.9%. This sequence was found in a man between 18 and 29 years old in good health. Sequenced input: naive CD8+ T cells sorted from blood. This chain connects TRBV7-9 to TRBJ2-5; D possibly corresponds to TRBD1 (6 bases). The CDR3 region has the DNA TGTGCCAGCAGCTTAGAGTTCGCAGGGGAAGTTGACCAAGAGACCCAGTACTTC. It codes for CASSLEFAGEVDQETQYF.